This T cell receptor (beta chain) was identified in a study of CD8 T cells in ankylosing spondylitis. This clonotype has just a few counts. The germline gives CDR1 MNHEY, CDR2 SMNVEV (reference sequence). The V and J ends lost 2 bases and 8 bases, in that order; junction bases with no gene match: 3. CDR3 size: 15 residues. MiXCR, run by TCRdb on the 5' RACE reads, gives a single entry per CDR3 protein. The table lists about 160,000 distinct CDR3 sequences, 9.8% of them singletons. The gene calls are TRBV27 and TRBJ2-3; 14 bases line up with TRBD2. Sequences were obtained from blood, either unsorted or a sorted T cell fraction (not recorded which). This clonotype was obtained from a female donor with ankylosing spondylitis or in good health (not recorded which). CDR3 in DNA: TGTGCCAGCAGTTTAGGGACTAGCGGGAGAGGTACGCAGTATTTT. Protein product: CASSLGTSGRGTQYF.